Below, 16 T cell receptor beta chains from the same sample are listed, as sequenced in a study of molecular identifiers for immune sequencing clone quantification. TCRdb reanalysed the PCR reads using MiXCR and keeps one entry per CDR3 protein. The sample includes approximately 550,000 distinct CDR3 sequences, over 20% of them seen just once. The specimen was naive CD8+ T cells from blood, with Jurkat cell RNA spiked in. Indicated subset: FACS-sorted CD8+CD4-CCR7+CD45RA+ naive T cells. The source is a human donor in good health. Some libraries in this study had Jurkat cell RNA spiked in.

This clonotype has only a few counts. The V gene is TRBV10-2, the J gene TRBJ2-3, with D possibly being TRBD1 (5 bases). CDR1 and CDR2 from the germline V gene are WSHSY and SAAADI. Trimming left V 4 bases short and J 2 bases short, with 19 bases between. This CDR3 region has 17 residues. This CDR3 is CASSGQDRLPFTDTQYF. The CDR3 coding sequence is TGCGCCAGCAGTGGCCAAGACAGACTCCCGTTCACAGATACGCAGTATTTT.

This clonotype was found many times. V and J are TRBV6-6 and TRBJ2-2; D is tentatively TRBD1 or TRBD2 (5 bases each). The germline V gene has CDR1 MNHNY and CDR2 SVGAGI (reference sequence). The CDR3 spans 16 residues. V lost 6 bases, J lost 0 bases, and 14 bases lay in between. In nucleotides, the CDR3 is TGTGCCAGCAGGCCTATAGGGGAGTCGAACACCGGGGAGCTGTTTTTT. Amino acids: CASRPIGESNTGELFF.

About this clonotype: One end of the junction fails to match germline, which may point to a read error. The rearrangement uses TRBV19 and TRBJ2-5, with 10 bases aligning to TRBD1. CDR1 is LNHDA, CDR2 SQIVND, per germline (reference sequence). The CDR3 runs 18 residues. As DNA, the CDR3 is TGTGCCAGTAGTCCACCCCTTAGGGGACAGGGGTTGGTAGAGGCCCAGTACTTC. The encoded protein is CASSPPLRGQGLVEAQYF.

This clonotype was detected a few times. The V and J genes are TRBV20-1 and TRBJ2-5; 9 bases are shared with TRBD2. CDR1 and CDR2 (germline): DFQATT, SNEGSKA (reference sequence). CDR3 size: 15 residues. The junction had 4 bases not matched to a gene; V was cut back by 0 bases and J by 2 bases. CDR3 region: CSARERLAVQETQYF. The CDR3 coding sequence is TGCAGTGCTAGAGAGCGACTAGCGGTACAAGAGACCCAGTACTTC.

V is TRBV7-9 and J is TRBJ2-1; D is undetermined. Trimming stripped 3 bases from V and 14 bases from J, with 11 bases between. CDR3 length: 11 residues. CDR1 SEHNR and CDR2 FQNEAQ come from the germline V gene (reference sequence). The CDR3 region has the DNA TGTGCCAGCAGCTTGGACCCCCAGGAGTTCTTC. It is translated as CASSLDPQEFF.

Concerning this clonotype: A read error may be the cause here, since a much bigger clone is one base away. The chain employs TRBV4-1 and TRBJ2-7; tentatively, D is TRBD1 (5 bases). The CDR3 length is 14 residues. Germline V CDR1 and CDR2: MGHRA, YSYEKL. CDR3 loop: CTSSQIGAVYEQYF. CDR3 coding DNA: TGCACCAGCAGCCAAATTGGGGCGGTGTACGAGCAGTACTTC.

The CDR3 loop is CASSIATRGRRIEQFF. As DNA, the CDR3 is TGTGCCAGTAGTATAGCAACCAGGGGGCGGAGGATTGAGCAGTTCTTC. The chain combines TRBV19 with TRBJ2-1, with 8 bases fitting TRBD1. Germline trimming cut 1 base from V and 9 bases from J; bases unmatched to any gene: 11. Looked up from germline, CDR1 is LNHDA and CDR2 is SQIVND (reference sequence). The CDR3 extends over 16 amino acids.

This clonotype has a count of ten or more. The rearrangement uses TRBV20-1 and TRBJ2-7; D gene unclear. CDR1 is DFQATT and CDR2 is SNEGSKA in the germline V gene (reference sequence). The CDR3 spans 13 residues. V was pared by 2 bases and J by 3 bases, with 11 bases between. CDR3 sequence reads: CSARPDRFYEQYF. The CDR3 region has the DNA TGCAGTGCTAGACCCGACCGATTCTACGAGCAGTACTTC.

This clonotype showed up just a few times. The chain is built from TRBV9 and TRBJ1-2, with TRBD1 matching 7 bases. Germline V gene data show CDR1 as SGDLS and CDR2 as YYNGEE. CDR3 length: 15 amino acids. The junction had 2 bases not matched to a gene; V was cut back by 0 bases and J by 0 bases. The DNA for the CDR3 is TGTGCCAGCAGCGTAGCTACAGGGGCTAACTATGGCTACACCTTC. Protein: CASSVATGANYGYTF. Filled out from reference TRBV9 and TRBJ1-2, the complete variable domain reads DSGVTQTPKHLITATGQRVTLRCSPRSGDLSVYWYQQSLDQGLQFLIQYYNGEERAKGNILERFSAQQFPDLHSELNLSSLELGDSALYFCASSVATGANYGYTFGSGTRLTVV.

With regard to this clonotype: A read error is possible here, since a much larger clone lies one base away. No conserved phenylalanine or tryptophan is present at the end of the CDR3, so a read error is the likely explanation. The rearrangement links TRBV29-1 to TRBJ1-2; a possible D gene is TRBD1 (6 bases). V was cut by 3 bases and J by 0 bases, with 17 bases left in between. Germline values: CDR1 SQVTM, CDR2 ANQGSEA. This CDR3 is 16 amino acids long. DNA of the CDR3: TGCAGCGTTGAGCTGGACAGTTGGGGAGCTAACTATGGCTACACCTCC. Translating gives CSVELDSWGANYGYTS.

This clonotype was counted only a few times. J is TRBJ2-7 and V is TRBV7-9; possibly TRBD1 for D (5 bases). Per the germline V gene, CDR1 is SEHNR and CDR2 is FQNEAQ (reference sequence). Between the trimmed V and J ends, which lost 5 bases and 5 bases, there was a span of 13 bases. The CDR3 consists of 13 residues. The CDR3 nucleotides read TGTGCCAGCAGCATGACAGTATCTAACGAGCAGTACTTC. Translating it yields CASSMTVSNEQYF.

The chain links TRBV27 to TRBJ1-6, with 7 bases aligning to TRBD1. The germline V gene has CDR1 MNHEY and CDR2 SMNVEV (reference sequence). This CDR3 is 15 amino acids long. Unmatched junction bases numbered 4, after V lost 1 base and J lost 7 bases. The CDR3 protein is CASSLLGGPNSPLHF. The CDR3 DNA sequence: TGTGCCAGCAGTTTATTAGGGGGCCCCAATTCACCCCTCCACTTT.

This clonotype was picked up one time. The CDR3 carries no conserved terminal phenylalanine or tryptophan, so it likely arises from a read error. The chain joins TRBV7-2 to TRBJ2-5; TRBD1 agrees at 7 bases. J gave up 0 bases and V 2 bases, and 18 bases lay outside the gene matches. This CDR3 is 20 amino acids long. Germline V gene lookup returns CDR1 SGHTA and CDR2 FQGNSA. The CDR3 DNA reads TGTGCCAGCAGCTTATTGTATGCGGTGAGGGACAGCCCGTACCAAGAGACCCAGTACCTC. It yields the protein CASSLLYAVRDSPYQETQYL.

The chain uses TRBV11-3 and TRBJ2-7; D may be TRBD1 (5 bases). The germline V and J ends were trimmed by 5 bases and 5 bases, with 13 bases remaining between them. This CDR3 has 13 residues. Germline V CDR1 and CDR2: SGHNT, YENEEA. CDR3 region: CASSPQGINEQYF. For the CDR3, the DNA is TGTGCCAGCAGCCCTCAGGGTATCAACGAGCAGTACTTC.

This clonotype occurred many times. This chain links TRBV30 with TRBJ2-3; 10 bases agree with TRBD2. The CDR3 totals 14 residues. CDR1 and CDR2 (germline): GTSNPN, SVGIG (reference sequence). With 2 bases clipped from V and 4 bases from J, the junction kept 3 bases outside the gene matches. CDR3 in amino acids: CAWSTSGIADTQYF. CDR3 DNA sequence: TGTGCCTGGAGTACTAGCGGGATCGCAGATACGCAGTATTTT.

The chain employs TRBV7-9 and TRBJ2-7, with 10 bases lining up with TRBD1. This CDR3 region has 17 residues. The ends lost 7 bases at V and 2 bases at J; junction bases unmatched: 14. Germline lookup yields CDR1 SEHNR and CDR2 FQNEAQ (reference sequence). In DNA, the CDR3 is TGTGCCAGCAACGGCGGGACAGGGGAGTCCCACACCTACGAGCAGTACTTC. This translates into CASNGGTGESHTYEQYF.